The 11 T cell receptor beta chains below were found in one sample sequenced in a study of Tregs in tolerant kidney transplant recipients. The method was immunoSEQ multiplex PCR; TCRdb's version includes in-frame clones alone and lacks a portion of them. In total, the table holds tens of thousands of clones. The material sequenced was CD8+ T cells from blood, taken before the transplant. These TCRs come from a human donor who received a combined kidney and bone marrow transplant.

A word on this clone: The read halts 3 residues ahead of the CDR3 end, with the missing end drawn from the germline J gene. The V gene is TRBV7-9, the J gene TRBJ2-2, with 9 bases that match TRBD1. The junction had 3 bases not matched to a gene; V was cut back by 1 base and J by 6 bases. This CDR3 contains 15 residues. CDR1 and CDR2 (germline): SEHNR, FQNEAQ (reference sequence). The CDR3 region is CASSLGTGDAGELFF. The DNA read from the CDR3 is TGTGCCAGCAGCTTAGGGACAGGGGACGCCGGGGAG.

On this clone: The read gets to within 3 residues of the CDR3 end, and the germline J gene fills in the rest. The V gene is TRBV20-1, the J gene TRBJ1-4; perhaps TRBD1 as D (5 bases). Per germline, CDR1 DFQATT and CDR2 SNEGSKA (reference sequence). V lost 3 bases to trimming and J lost 8 bases, with 19 bases between them. This CDR3 spans 15 amino acids. The CDR3 spells CSARRGEGGWEKLFF. Partial CDR3 DNA: TGCAGTGCTAGGCGAGGGGAGGGTGGGTGGGAAAAA.

A note on this clone: With the read ending 3 residues before the CDR3 end, the germline J gene is used to fill in that end. The chain combines TRBV19 with TRBJ2-1; 7 bases line up with TRBD1. Germline V gene sequence: CDR1 LNHDA, CDR2 SQIVND (reference sequence). This CDR3 is 14 amino acids long. After removal of 5 bases from V and 8 bases from J, the junction contained 9 bases not matched to a gene. The CDR3 spells CASSSLDRNYEQFF. The DNA read from the CDR3 is TGTGCCAGTAGTTCATTGGACAGGAACTATGAG.

Note on this clone: The read stops 3 residues short of the end of the CDR3; the missing end is completed from the germline J gene. The chain is built from TRBV10-3 and TRBJ2-1; a possible D gene is TRBD1 (5 bases). The CDR3 length is 15 residues. Germline values: CDR1 ENHRY, CDR2 SYGVKD. V lost 0 bases, J lost 5 bases, and 11 bases lay in between. The CDR3 bases that were read are TGTGCCATCAGTGAGTCGGGGCTTCCCGACAATGAG. This sequence encodes CAISESGLPDNE. From start to end, the CDR3 is CAISESGLPDNEQFF.

About this clone itself: The read finishes 3 residues shy of the CDR3 end, and the germline J gene is used to complete it. This chain connects TRBV30 to TRBJ2-2, with TRBD2 matching 8 bases. The CDR3 runs 17 residues. In germline, CDR1 is GTSNPN, CDR2 SVGIG (reference sequence). J was trimmed by 6 bases and V by 3 bases; bases with no gene match: 15. CDR3 DNA, as far as it was read: TGTGCCTGGAGAGACCCAAGCGGGAGAATTAGGCCCGGGGAG. Protein: CAWRDPSGRIRPGE. The CDR3, in full, reads CAWRDPSGRIRPGELFF.

Comment on this clone: The CDR3 goes on 3 residues after the read ends, and that part is filled in from the germline J gene. The V call is TRBV7-9, the J call TRBJ2-7, with 9 bases aligning to TRBD1. Per the germline V gene, CDR1 is SEHNR and CDR2 is FQNEAQ (reference sequence). With 6 bases clipped from V and 5 bases from J, the junction kept 8 bases outside the gene matches. The CDR3 extends over 14 amino acids. CDR3 amino acids: CASRRQGVMDEQYF. The CDR3 DNA, read in part, is TGTGCCAGCAGACGACAGGGGGTCATGGACGAG.

Regarding this clone: The read falls 3 residues short of the CDR3 end, and the missing part is taken from the germline J gene. The chain couples TRBV20-1 to TRBJ2-7; TRBD2 matches 7 bases. Germline V lookup: CDR1 DFQATT, CDR2 SNEGSKA (reference sequence). There are 13 residues in the CDR3. V dropped 6 bases and J dropped 2; count of bases not matched to a gene: 7. The CDR3 region is CSARGRGAYEQYF. The sequenced CDR3 bases are TGCAGTGCCCGGGGACGGGGGGCCTACGAG.

As regards this clone: Read data end 3 residues before the CDR3 end; the end is taken from the germline J gene. The chain joins TRBV29-1 to TRBJ1-2; TRBD1 aligns across 9 bases. Germline-derived CDR1 and CDR2 are SQVTM and ANQGSEA. The CDR3 contains 11 residues. This chain's CDR3 is CSAPQGAGYTF. CDR3 DNA, as far as it was read: TGCAGCGCCCCACAGGGGGCTGGG. The whole variable domain, remainder taken from reference TRBV29-1 and TRBJ1-2, is SAVISQKPSRDICQRGTSLTIQCQVDSQVTMMFWYRQQPGQSLTLIATANQGSEATYESGFVIDKFPISRPNLTFSTLTVSNMSPEDSSIYLCSAPQGAGYTFGSGTRLTVV.

This clone is labeled medium-sized based on frequency. The sequenced fragment ends 3 residues before the CDR3 boundary, so the rest is inferred from the germline J gene. The rearrangement links TRBV20-1 to TRBJ1-1, with 7 nucleotides matching TRBD1. This CDR3 spans 10 amino acids. Germline V gives CDR1 DFQATT, CDR2 SNEGSKA (reference sequence). CDR3 amino acids: CSAKQGKAFF. CDR3 DNA (partial): TGCAGTGCCAAACAGGGGAAA.

Notes on this clone: Read data end 3 residues before the CDR3 end; the end is taken from the germline J gene. The J gene is TRBJ1-1, the V gene TRBV19; D not certain. The V end was cut by 3 bases, the J end by 4 bases, with 9 bases between. Germline V CDR1 and CDR2: LNHDA, SQIVND (reference sequence). The CDR3 totals 13 residues. Partial CDR3 DNA: TGTGCCAGTAGTATCGCCGGTGCCACTGAA. As protein: CASSIAGATE. The full-length CDR3 reads as CASSIAGATEAFF.

Regarding this clone: The CDR3 end is not reached by the read, which stops 3 residues before it; the germline J gene fills it in. V usage is TRBV4-2 and J usage is TRBJ1-1; possible D gene TRBD1, 5 bases. V lost 1 base to trimming and J lost 6 bases, with 9 bases between them. This CDR3 has 13 residues. The germline V gene encodes CDR1 LGHNA and CDR2 YNFKEQ. CDR3 DNA (partial): TGTGCCAGCAGCCAAGTGCTGGGGCCTGAA. Translation gives CASSQVLGPE. In full, the CDR3 is CASSQVLGPEAFF.